This note documents a single T cell receptor beta chain sequence. No antigen is known for it. The entry originates in a study of T cell repertoires in ileal Crohn's disease. Broader study findings: Clonality above 26.8% at surgery always came with endoscopic recurrence.

Assay used: immunoSEQ multiplex PCR; TCRdb lists only in-frame clones, some missing. The table includes thousands of clones, 75% to 85% detected once. The CDR3 totals 13 residues. V lost 7 bases and J lost 2, with 11 bases in between. Per the germline V gene, CDR1 is LNHDA and CDR2 is SQIVND (reference sequence). Sequences were obtained from ileal tissue. This TCR was recovered from an adult with Crohn's disease. This rearrangement joins TRBV19 to TRBJ1-1; D perhaps matches TRBD1 (6 bases). The CDR3 DNA follows: TGTGCCAGTACAGACAGGCCAAACACTGAAGCTTTCTTT. Translated: CASTDRPNTEAFF.